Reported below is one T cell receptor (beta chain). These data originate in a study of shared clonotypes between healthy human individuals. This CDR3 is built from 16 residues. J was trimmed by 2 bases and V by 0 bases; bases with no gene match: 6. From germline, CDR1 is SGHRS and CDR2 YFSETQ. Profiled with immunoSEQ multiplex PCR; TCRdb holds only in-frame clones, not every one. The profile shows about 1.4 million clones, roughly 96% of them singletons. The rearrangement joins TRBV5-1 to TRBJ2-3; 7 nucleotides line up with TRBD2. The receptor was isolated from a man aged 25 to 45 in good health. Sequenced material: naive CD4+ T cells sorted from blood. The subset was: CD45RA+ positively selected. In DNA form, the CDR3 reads TGCGCCAGCAGCTTGGCCGGCGGGAGCTACACAGATACGCAGTATTTT. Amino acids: CASSLAGGSYTDTQYF. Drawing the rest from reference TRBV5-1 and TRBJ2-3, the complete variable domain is KAGVTQTPRYLIKTRGQQVTLSCSPISGHRSVSWYQQTPGQGLQFLFEYFSETQRNKGNFPGRFSGRQFSNSRSEMNVSTLELGDSALYLCASSLAGGSYTDTQYFGPGTRLTVL.